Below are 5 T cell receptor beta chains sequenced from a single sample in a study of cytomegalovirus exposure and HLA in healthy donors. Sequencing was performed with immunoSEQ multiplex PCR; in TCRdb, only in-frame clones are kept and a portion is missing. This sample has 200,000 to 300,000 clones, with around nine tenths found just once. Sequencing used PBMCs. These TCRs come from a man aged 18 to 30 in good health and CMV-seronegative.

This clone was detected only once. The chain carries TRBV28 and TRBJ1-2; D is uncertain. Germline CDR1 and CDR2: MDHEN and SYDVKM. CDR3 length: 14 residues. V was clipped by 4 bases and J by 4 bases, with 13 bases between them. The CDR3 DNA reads TGTGCCAGCAGTTCGCGACAACTAGTCTATGGCTACACCTTC. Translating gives CASSSRQLVYGYTF.

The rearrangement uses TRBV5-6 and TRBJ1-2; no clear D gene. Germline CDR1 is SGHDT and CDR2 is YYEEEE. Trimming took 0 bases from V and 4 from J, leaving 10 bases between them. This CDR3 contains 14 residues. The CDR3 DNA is TGTGCCAGCAGCTTGGTACGCTCTACCTATGGCTACACCTTC. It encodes CASSLVRSTYGYTF.

This chain's CDR3 is CASSQVLGQRTGELFF. In DNA, the CDR3 is TGCGCCAGCAGCCAAGTGCTAGGACAGAGAACCGGGGAGCTGTTTTTT. This chain joins TRBV4-3 and TRBJ2-2, with a possible D match to TRBD1 (6 bases). V lost 1 base to trimming and J lost 5 bases, with 14 bases between them. Germline V gene lookup returns CDR1 LGHNA and CDR2 YSLEER. This CDR3 spans 16 amino acids.

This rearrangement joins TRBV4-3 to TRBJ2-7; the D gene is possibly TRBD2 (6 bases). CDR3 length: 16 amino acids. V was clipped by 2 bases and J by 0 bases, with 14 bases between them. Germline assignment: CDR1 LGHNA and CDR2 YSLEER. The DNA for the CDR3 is TGCGCCAGCAGCCAATACCATAGCGGTAGCTCCTACGAGCAGTACTTC. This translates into CASSQYHSGSSYEQYF.

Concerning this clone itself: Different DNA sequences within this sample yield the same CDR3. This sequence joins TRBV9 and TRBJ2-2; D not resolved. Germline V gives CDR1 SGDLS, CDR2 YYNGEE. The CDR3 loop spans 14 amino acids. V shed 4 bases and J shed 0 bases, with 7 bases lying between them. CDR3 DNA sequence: TGTGCCAGCAGCCCGCGCACGAACACCGGGGAGCTGTTTTTT. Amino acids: CASSPRTNTGELFF.